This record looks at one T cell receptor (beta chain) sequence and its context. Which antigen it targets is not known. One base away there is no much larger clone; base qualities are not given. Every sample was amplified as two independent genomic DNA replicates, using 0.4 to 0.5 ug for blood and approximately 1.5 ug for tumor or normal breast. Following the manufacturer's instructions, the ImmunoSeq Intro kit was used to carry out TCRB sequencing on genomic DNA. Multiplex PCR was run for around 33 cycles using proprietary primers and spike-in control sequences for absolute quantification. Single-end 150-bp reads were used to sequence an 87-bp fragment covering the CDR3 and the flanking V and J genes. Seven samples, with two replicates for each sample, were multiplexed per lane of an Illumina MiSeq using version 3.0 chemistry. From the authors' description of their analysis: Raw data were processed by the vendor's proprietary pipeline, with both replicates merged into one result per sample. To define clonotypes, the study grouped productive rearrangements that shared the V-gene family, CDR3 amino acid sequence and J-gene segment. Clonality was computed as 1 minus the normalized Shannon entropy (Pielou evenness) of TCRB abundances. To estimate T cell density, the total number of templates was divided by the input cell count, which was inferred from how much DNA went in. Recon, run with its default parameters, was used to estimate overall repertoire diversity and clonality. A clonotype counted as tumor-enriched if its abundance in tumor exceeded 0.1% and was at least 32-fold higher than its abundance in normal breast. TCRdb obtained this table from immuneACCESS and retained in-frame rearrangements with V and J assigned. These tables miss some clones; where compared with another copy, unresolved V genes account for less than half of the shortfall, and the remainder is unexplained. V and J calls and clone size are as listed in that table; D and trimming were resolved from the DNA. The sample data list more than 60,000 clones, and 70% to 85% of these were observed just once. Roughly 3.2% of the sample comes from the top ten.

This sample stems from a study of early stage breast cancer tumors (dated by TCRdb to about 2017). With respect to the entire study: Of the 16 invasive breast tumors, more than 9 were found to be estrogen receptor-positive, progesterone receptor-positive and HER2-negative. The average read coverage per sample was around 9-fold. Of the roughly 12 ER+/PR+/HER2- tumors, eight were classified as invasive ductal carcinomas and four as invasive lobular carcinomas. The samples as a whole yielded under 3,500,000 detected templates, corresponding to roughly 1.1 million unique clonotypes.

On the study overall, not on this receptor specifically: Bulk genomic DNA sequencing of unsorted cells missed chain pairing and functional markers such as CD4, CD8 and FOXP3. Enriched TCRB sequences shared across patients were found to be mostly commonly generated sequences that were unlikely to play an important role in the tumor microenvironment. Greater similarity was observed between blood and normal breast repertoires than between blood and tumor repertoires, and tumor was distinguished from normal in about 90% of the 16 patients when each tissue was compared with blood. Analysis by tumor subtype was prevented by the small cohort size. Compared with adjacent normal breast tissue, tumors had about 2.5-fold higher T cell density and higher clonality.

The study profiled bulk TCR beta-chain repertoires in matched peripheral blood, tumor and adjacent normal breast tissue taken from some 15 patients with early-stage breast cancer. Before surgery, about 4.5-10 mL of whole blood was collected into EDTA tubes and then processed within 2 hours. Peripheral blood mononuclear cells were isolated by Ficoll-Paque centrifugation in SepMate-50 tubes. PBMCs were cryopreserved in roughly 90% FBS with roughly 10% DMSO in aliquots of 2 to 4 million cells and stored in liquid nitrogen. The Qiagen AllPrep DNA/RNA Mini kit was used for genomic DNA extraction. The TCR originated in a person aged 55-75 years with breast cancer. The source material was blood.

The CDR3 reads CASGHQRDTEAFF. The nucleotide sequence is TGTGCCAGTGGCCACCAGCGGGACACTGAAGCTTTCTTT. The rearrangement joined TRBV19 to TRBJ1-1; no D gene can be assigned with confidence. Via the germline V gene (reference sequence), CDR1 is LNHDA and CDR2 SQIVND. V is pared back by 8 bases and J by 3 bases, with 13 bases lying between the germline termini. Inclusive of the bounding cysteine and phenylalanine, the CDR3 is 13 residues long. Only the CDR3 part of the read is kept: 39 bases, read in frame from the first base.